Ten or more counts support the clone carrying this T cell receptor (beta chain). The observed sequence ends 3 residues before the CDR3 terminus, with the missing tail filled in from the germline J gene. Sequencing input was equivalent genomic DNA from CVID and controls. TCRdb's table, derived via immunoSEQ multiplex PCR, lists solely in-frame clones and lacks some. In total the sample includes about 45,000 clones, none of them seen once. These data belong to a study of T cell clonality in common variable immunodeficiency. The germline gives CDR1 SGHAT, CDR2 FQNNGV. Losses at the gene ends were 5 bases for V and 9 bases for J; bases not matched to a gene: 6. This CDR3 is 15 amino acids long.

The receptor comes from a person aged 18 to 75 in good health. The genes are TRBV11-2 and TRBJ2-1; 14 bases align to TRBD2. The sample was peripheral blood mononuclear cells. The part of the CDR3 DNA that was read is TGTGCCAGCAGCCGGACTAGCGGGAGGAGGGGTGAG. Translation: CASSRTSGRRGE. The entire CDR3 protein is CASSRTSGRRGEQFF.